This TCR beta chain was recorded in a study of OX40 agonist ivuxolimab in advanced cancers. On the study more broadly: The patients received agonistic anti-OX40 (CD134) antibody ivuxolimab. Dose-escalation patients' cancers were hepatocellular carcinoma, melanoma, renal cell or head and neck cancer. Antecedent anti-PD-1, anti-PD-L1 or anti-CTLA-4 therapy was permissible, with approximately 44% having received some. Notes on the study in general: Mean expanded clone counts were higher in CD8+ than CD4+ T cells.

Germline assignment: CDR1 MDHEN and CDR2 SYDVKM. The CDR3 sequence is 15 residues long. V dropped 6 bases and J dropped 5 bases, with 16 bases sitting between them. Notes on this clone: The target antigen is unknown.

Repertoires were generated with immunoSEQ multiplex PCR, while TCRdb's copy carries only in-frame clones and drops some. The sample includes tens of thousands of clones, about 83% of them seen just once. This clonotype was sampled from an adult with an advanced solid tumor such as melanoma, head and neck, liver or kidney cancer. Source: CD4+ or CD8+ T cells sorted from blood, taken in a trial of the OX40 agonist ivuxolimab. The V gene is TRBV28, the J gene TRBJ1-4, with D maybe TRBD1 (5 bases). CDR3 nucleotide sequence: TGTGCCAGCAGAAAGGGGTCGGGAGGCAATGAAAAACTGTTTTTT. It yields the protein CASRKGSGGNEKLFF.